The 18 T cell receptor beta chains in this list originate from one sample, sequenced in a study of Ad26.COV2.S vaccination and SARS-CoV-2 variants. Regarding treatment: roughly 19 received Ad26.COV2.S at low or high dose, single or two shots; roughly five received placebo; per-sample allocation not given. Following the first vaccine or placebo injection, samples were taken on day 63. Profiled with immunoSEQ multiplex PCR; TCRdb holds only in-frame clones, not every one. The table lists about 420,000 clones, approximately 87% of them singletons. The specimen comprised peripheral blood, sampled in a trial of Ad26.COV2.S vaccine versus placebo. These receptors were obtained from a person between 18 and 65 years old who received the Ad26.COV2.S COVID-19 vaccine or a placebo.

The genes are TRBV6-5 and TRBJ2-5; D is unresolved. Germline CDR1 MNHEY, CDR2 SVGAGI. V was pared by 11 bases and J by 5 bases, with 24 bases between. This CDR3 contains 15 residues. The CDR3 coding sequence is TGTGCCTCCTATGCCGGGCCCCTTTCACGGGAGACCCAGTACTTC. It specifies CASYAGPLSRETQYF.

This clone was seen a handful of times. This sequence joins TRBV2 and TRBJ2-3, with 8 bases fitting TRBD2. Germline CDR1 is SNHLY and CDR2 is FYNNEI. The CDR3 has 15 amino acids. The V gene end was trimmed by 2 bases and the J gene end by 4 bases; junction bases not matched to a gene: 5. The chain's CDR3 is CASSERRGAPDTQYF. Written as DNA, the CDR3 is TGTGCCAGCAGTGAAAGGCGGGGGGCCCCAGATACGCAGTATTTT.

The chain couples TRBV7-2 to TRBJ2-3; TRBD2 matches at 8 bases. Trimming at V came to 5 bases and at J to 3 bases, leaving 7 bases not matched to a gene. In germline, CDR1 is SGHTA, CDR2 FQGNSA. The length of the CDR3 is 15 residues. The CDR3 nucleotides read TGTGCCAGCAGCCTCCGGGGGGGCGTGACAGATACGCAGTATTTT. It is translated as CASSLRGGVTDTQYF.

This chain uses TRBV19 with TRBJ1-1; TRBD1 might be the D (5 bases). V was trimmed by 6 bases and J by 2 bases, leaving 7 bases between them. In germline, CDR1 is LNHDA, CDR2 SQIVND (reference sequence). CDR3 length: 12 residues. The CDR3 DNA sequence: TGTGCCAGTAGGGGGGGAAACACTGAAGCTTTCTTT. It codes for CASRGGNTEAFF.

The chain is built from TRBV7-6 and TRBJ1-1; the D is unclear. This CDR3 contains 15 residues. The germline V and J ends were trimmed by 6 bases and 0 bases, with 14 bases remaining between them. Germline CDR1 and CDR2: SGHVS and FNYEAQ. The CDR3 reads CASSMDGYMNTEAFF. CDR3 in DNA: TGTGCCAGCAGTATGGACGGATACATGAACACTGAAGCTTTCTTT.

The V call is TRBV5-1, the J call TRBJ1-1, with D possibly matching TRBD1 (5 bases). V lost 2 bases and J 12 bases, leaving 17 bases between the germline ends. Germline V gene sequence: CDR1 SGHRS, CDR2 YFSETQ. The CDR3 sequence is 13 residues long. CDR3 protein: CASSLTGTVETFF. CDR3 DNA: TGCGCCAGCAGCTTAACCGGGACCGTTGAGACTTTCTTT.

This clone was observed a single time. V and J are TRBV11-3 and TRBJ2-2; D may be TRBD2 (6 bases). The CDR3 loop spans 15 amino acids. CDR1 is SGHNT and CDR2 is YENEEA in the germline V gene. V was trimmed by 5 bases and J by 5 bases, leaving 15 bases between them. The CDR3 region is CASSPSSGGTGELFF. In DNA, the CDR3 is TGTGCCAGCAGCCCATCGAGTGGGGGGACCGGGGAGCTGTTTTTT.

The chain has TRBV5-4 and TRBJ1-1; 10 nucleotides line up with TRBD1. Germline assignment: CDR1 SGHNT and CDR2 YYREEE (reference sequence). After removal of 4 bases from V and 1 base from J, the junction contained 7 bases not matched to a gene. The CDR3 is made up of 16 amino acids. The CDR3 DNA is TGTGCCAGCAGCCTAGCGGGACAGGGGCCGAACACTGAAGCTTTCTTT. This codes for CASSLAGQGPNTEAFF.

J is TRBJ2-3 and V is TRBV7-9; no clear D gene. Germline-derived CDR1 and CDR2 are SEHNR and FQNEAQ (reference sequence). CDR3 length: 12 residues. The germline V and J ends were trimmed by 5 bases and 4 bases, with 7 bases remaining between them. The DNA for the CDR3 is TGTGCCAGCAGCCAGAGCGCAGATACGCAGTATTTT. Its translation is CASSQSADTQYF.

V is TRBV6-5 and J is TRBJ2-7, with a weak D call TRBD1 (6 bases). This CDR3 spans 13 amino acids. Germline CDR1 is MNHEY and CDR2 is SVGAGI. With 8 bases removed from V and 2 bases from J, the gap between germline ends came to 13 bases. The CDR3 nucleotides read TGTGCCAGCGCGACAGGTGTCGCCTACGAGCAGTACTTC. Translation gives CASATGVAYEQYF.

The chain carries TRBV4-2 and TRBJ1-5; a weak D match, TRBD1 (6 bases). This CDR3 region has 14 residues. The ends were cut back, 3 bases at V and 5 bases at J, with 11 bases in the middle. Germline V gene data show CDR1 as LGHNA and CDR2 as YNFKEQ. The CDR3 loop is CASSHRTDDQPQHF. CDR3 DNA sequence: TGTGCCAGCAGCCACCGGACAGACGATCAGCCCCAGCATTTT.

The rearrangement links TRBV4-3 to TRBJ2-1, with a tentative D call TRBD2 (6 bases). V lost 4 bases and J lost 12, with 10 bases in between. The CDR3 is 11 residues long. The germline V gene encodes CDR1 LGHNA and CDR2 YSLEER. The CDR3 DNA follows: TGCGCCAGCAGCCTCGGACTAAGGCAGTTCTTC. This sequence encodes CASSLGLRQFF.

This clone was recorded a few times. This sequence joins TRBV5-1 and TRBJ2-7; D perhaps matches TRBD1 (6 bases). Trimming stripped 0 bases from V and 4 bases from J, with 14 bases between. Per germline, CDR1 SGHRS and CDR2 YFSETQ. The CDR3 length is 15 residues. As DNA, the CDR3 is TGCGCCAGCAGCTTGGAGGCAGGGGATGTTTACGAGCAGTACTTC. Translated: CASSLEAGDVYEQYF.

To note about this clone: Distinct nucleotide sequences in the sample also encode this CDR3. The rearrangement joins TRBV7-9 to TRBJ2-5; D is undetermined. The CDR3 has 11 amino acids. Between the trimmed V and J ends, which lost 2 bases and 5 bases, there was a span of 3 bases. CDR1 is SEHNR and CDR2 is FQNEAQ in the germline V gene (reference sequence). CDR3 DNA: TGTGCCAGCAGCTTACTGGAGACCCAGTACTTC. Translation gives CASSLLETQYF.

The gene calls are TRBV6-5 and TRBJ2-7; the D is unclear. Between the trimmed V and J ends, which lost 0 bases and 2 bases, there was a span of 8 bases. The V gene's germline CDR1 is MNHEY and CDR2 SVGAGI. This CDR3 is 14 amino acids long. The CDR3 sequence is CASSYSGEPYEQYF. The CDR3 DNA reads as TGTGCCAGCAGTTACTCGGGCGAGCCCTACGAGCAGTACTTC.

V is TRBV28 and J is TRBJ2-6, with D possibly being TRBD2 (6 bases). Germline CDR1 is MDHEN and CDR2 is SYDVKM. Trimming removed 4 bases from V and 0 bases from J, with 10 bases in between. The CDR3 runs to 16 residues. The CDR3 coding sequence is TGTGCCAGCAGTTCAGGAGGGCGCTCTGGGGCCAACGTCCTGACTTTC. This gives the protein CASSSGGRSGANVLTF. The variable domain in full, completed from reference TRBV28 and TRBJ2-6, reads DVKVTQSSRYLVKRTGEKVFLECVQDMDHENMFWYRQDPGLGLRLIYFSYDVKMKEKGDIPEGYSVSREKKERFSLILESASTNQTSMYLCASSSGGRSGANVLTFGAGSRLTVL.

This clone was seen only a few times. The chain couples TRBV7-2 to TRBJ2-7; 8 bases agree with TRBD1. The CDR3 has 14 amino acids. V dropped 5 bases and J dropped 3; count of bases not matched to a gene: 6. Per the germline V gene, CDR1 is SGHTA and CDR2 is FQGNSA. The CDR3: CASSPQQGGYEQYF. The CDR3, as DNA: TGTGCCAGCAGCCCCCAACAGGGGGGCTACGAGCAGTACTTC.

The chain uses TRBV3-1 (or the pseudogene TRBV3-2) and TRBJ2-5, with 7 bases fitting TRBD1. Germline V lookup: CDR1 LGHDT, CDR2 YNNKEL (reference sequence). V gave up 5 bases and J gave up 2 bases; unmatched junction bases: 8. This CDR3 comprises 15 residues. CDR3 region: CASSSRDSKQETQYF. CDR3 DNA sequence: TGTGCCAGCAGCTCCCGGGACAGTAAACAAGAGACCCAGTACTTC.